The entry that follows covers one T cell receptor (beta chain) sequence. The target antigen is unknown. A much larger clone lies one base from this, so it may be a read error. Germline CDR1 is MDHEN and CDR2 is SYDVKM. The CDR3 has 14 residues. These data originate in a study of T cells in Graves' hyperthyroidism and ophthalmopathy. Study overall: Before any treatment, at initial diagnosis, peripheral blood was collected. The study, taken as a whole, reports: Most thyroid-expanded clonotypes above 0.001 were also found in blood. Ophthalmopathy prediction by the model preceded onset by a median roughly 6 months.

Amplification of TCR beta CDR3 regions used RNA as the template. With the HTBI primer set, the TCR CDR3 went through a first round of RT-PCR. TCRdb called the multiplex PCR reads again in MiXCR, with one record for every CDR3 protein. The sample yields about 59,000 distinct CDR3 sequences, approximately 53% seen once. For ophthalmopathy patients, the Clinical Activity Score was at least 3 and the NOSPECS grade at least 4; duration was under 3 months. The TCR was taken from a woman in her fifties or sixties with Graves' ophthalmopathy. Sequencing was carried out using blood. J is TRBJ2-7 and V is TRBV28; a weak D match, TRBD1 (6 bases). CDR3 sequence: CAGSLNQGLYEQYF. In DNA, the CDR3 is TGTGCCGGCAGTTTAAACCAGGGGTTATACGAGCAGTACTTC.